This T cell receptor beta chain was sequenced in a study of blood T cell repertoires in COVID-19. Study overall: Sources were T cells, B-cell-depleted T cells, or PBMCs; the material itself was cDNA or gDNA.

TCRdb keeps only in-frame clones here, not all; method: immunoSEQ multiplex PCR. The sample holds about 360,000 clones, 81% seen once. With V trimmed by 2 bases and J by 2 bases, 4 bases remained unmatched. The CDR3 length is 15 residues. Germline loops: CDR1 GTSNPN, CDR2 SVGIG (reference sequence). The chain employs TRBV30 and TRBJ2-3; TRBD2 agrees at 10 bases. Sequences were obtained from peripheral blood. The origin of this receptor is a human donor with acute or convalescent COVID-19. The donor label of this sample is uncertain. The CDR3 region is CAWSLLAGTTDTQYF. The CDR3 nucleotides read TGTGCCTGGAGTCTACTAGCGGGGACCACAGATACGCAGTATTTT.